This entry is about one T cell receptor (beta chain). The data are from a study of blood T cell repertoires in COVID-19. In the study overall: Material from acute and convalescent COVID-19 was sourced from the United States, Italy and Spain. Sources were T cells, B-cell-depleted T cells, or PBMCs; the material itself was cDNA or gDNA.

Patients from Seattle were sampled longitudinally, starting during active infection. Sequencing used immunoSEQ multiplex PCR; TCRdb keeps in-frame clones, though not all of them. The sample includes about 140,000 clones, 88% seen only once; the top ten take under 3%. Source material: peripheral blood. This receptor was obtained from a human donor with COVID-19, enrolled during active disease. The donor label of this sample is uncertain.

This CDR3 reads CASSPGTVYGYTF. In DNA, the CDR3 is TGTGCCAGCAGTCCAGGGACTGTATATGGCTACACCTTC. The rearrangement links TRBV12-3 or TRBV12-4 to TRBJ1-2, with TRBD1 as a possible D gene (5 bases). V was cut by 5 bases and J by 5 bases, with 12 bases left in between. The CDR3 runs 13 residues.